Detailed here is one T cell receptor (beta chain). With 1 base removed from V and 4 bases from J, the gap between germline ends came to 7 bases. Per germline, CDR1 MGHDK and CDR2 SYGVNS. The CDR3 is 13 amino acids. These data belong to a study of immune evolution from preneoplasia to lung adenocarcinoma. Libraries were prepared by immunoSEQ multiplex PCR; TCRdb keeps only in-frame clonotypes and omits some of them. The sample consists of about 12,000 clones, 70% to 90% of them appearing once. Patients had resection in Japan or China between the mid-2010s and the late 2010s. Sequences were obtained from FFPE tissue from an adenomatous hyperplasia lung lesion. Indicated subset: atypical adenomatous hyperplasia (AAH), lung preneoplasia. V gene TRBV25-1 combines with J gene TRBJ1-2, with a possible D match to TRBD1 (5 bases). The TCR originated in a person between 45 and 75 years old with lung adenocarcinoma. CDR3 loop: CASSEFGGYGYTF. The CDR3 DNA reads as TGTGCCAGCAGTGAATTTGGGGGCTATGGCTACACCTTC.